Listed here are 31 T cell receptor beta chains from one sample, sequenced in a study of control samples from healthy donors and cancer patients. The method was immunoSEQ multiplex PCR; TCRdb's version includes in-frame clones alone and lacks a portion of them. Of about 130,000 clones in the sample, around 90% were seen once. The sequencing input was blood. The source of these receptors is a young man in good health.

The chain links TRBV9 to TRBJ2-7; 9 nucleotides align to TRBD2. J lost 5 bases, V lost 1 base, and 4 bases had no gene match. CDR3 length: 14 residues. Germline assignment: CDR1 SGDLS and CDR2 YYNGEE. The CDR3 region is CASSVTSGSNEQYF. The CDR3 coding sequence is TGTGCCAGCAGCGTAACTAGCGGGTCAAACGAGCAGTACTTC.

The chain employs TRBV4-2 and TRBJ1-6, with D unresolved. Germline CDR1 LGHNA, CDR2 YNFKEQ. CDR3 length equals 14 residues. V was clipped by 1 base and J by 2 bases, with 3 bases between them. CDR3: CASSQATYNSPLHF. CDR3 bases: TGTGCCAGCAGCCAAGCAACCTATAATTCACCCCTCCACTTT.

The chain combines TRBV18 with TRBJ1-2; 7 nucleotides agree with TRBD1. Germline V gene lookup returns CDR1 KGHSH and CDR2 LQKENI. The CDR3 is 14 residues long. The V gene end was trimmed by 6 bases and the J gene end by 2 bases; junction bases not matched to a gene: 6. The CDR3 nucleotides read TGTGCCAGCTCCCAAGGACAGGTCAACTATGGCTACACCTTC. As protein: CASSQGQVNYGYTF.

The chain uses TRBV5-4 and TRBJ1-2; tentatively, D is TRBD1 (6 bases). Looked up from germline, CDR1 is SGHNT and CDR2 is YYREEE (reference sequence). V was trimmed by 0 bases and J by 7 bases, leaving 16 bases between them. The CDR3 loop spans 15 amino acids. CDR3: CASSLAAGDSSGYTF. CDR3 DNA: TGTGCCAGCAGCTTGGCAGCAGGGGATTCGAGTGGCTACACCTTC.

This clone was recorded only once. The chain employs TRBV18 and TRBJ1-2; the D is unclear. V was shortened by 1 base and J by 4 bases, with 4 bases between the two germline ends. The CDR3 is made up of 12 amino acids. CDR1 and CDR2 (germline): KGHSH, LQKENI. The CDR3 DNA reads TGTGCCAGCTCACCACGAAGCTATGGCTACACCTTC. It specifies CASSPRSYGYTF.

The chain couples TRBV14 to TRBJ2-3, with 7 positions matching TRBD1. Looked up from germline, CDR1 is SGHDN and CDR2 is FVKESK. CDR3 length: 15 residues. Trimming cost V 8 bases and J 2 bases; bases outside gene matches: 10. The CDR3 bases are TGTGCCAGCGCCTTAAACAGGGGAATCACAGATACGCAGTATTTT. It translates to CASALNRGITDTQYF.

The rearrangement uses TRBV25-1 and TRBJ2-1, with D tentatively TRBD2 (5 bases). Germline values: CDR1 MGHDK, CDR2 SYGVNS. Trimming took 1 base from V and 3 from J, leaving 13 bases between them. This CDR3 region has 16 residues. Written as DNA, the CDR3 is TGTGCCAGCAGTGAATCTAGGCCAGGAGGCTACAATGAGCAGTTCTTC. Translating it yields CASSESRPGGYNEQFF.

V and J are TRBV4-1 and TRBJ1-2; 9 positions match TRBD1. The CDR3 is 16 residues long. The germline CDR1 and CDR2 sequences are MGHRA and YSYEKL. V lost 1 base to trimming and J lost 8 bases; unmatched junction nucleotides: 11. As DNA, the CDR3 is TGCGCCAGCAGCCAAGTAGGAACAGGGGGCGAAAAGGGCTACACCTTC. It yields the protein CASSQVGTGGEKGYTF.

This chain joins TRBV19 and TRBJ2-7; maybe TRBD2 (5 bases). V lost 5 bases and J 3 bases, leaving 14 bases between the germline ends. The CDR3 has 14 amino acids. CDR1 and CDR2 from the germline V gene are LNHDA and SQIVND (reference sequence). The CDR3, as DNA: TGTGCCAGTAGTCCGAGAGCGGCGGACTACGAGCAGTACTTC. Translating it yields CASSPRAADYEQYF.

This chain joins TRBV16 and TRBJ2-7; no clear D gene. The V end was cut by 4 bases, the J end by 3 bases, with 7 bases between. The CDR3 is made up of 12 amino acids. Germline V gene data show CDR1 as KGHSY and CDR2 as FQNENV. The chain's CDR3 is CASSPFLYEQYF. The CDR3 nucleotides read TGTGCCAGCAGCCCCTTCCTCTACGAGCAGTACTTC.

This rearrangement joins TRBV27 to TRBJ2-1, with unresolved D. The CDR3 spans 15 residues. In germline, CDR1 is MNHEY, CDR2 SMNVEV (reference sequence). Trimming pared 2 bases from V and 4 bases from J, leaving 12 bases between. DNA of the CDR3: TGTGCCAGCAGTTTAGAACCCAGAATTTACAATGAGCAGTTCTTC. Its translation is CASSLEPRIYNEQFF.

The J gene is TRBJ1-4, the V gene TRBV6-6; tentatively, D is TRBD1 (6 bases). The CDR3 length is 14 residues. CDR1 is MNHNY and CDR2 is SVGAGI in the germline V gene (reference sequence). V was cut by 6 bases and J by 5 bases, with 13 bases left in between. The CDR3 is CASSGGGLNEKLFF. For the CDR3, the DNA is TGTGCCAGCAGCGGCGGGGGGCTAAATGAAAAACTGTTTTTT.

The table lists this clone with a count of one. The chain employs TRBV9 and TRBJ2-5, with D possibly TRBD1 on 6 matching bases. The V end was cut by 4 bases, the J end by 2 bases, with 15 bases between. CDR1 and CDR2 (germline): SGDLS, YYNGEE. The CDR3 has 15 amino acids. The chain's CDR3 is CASSPTGTRQETQYF. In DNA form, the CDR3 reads TGTGCCAGCAGCCCAACAGGGACCCGTCAAGAGACCCAGTACTTC.

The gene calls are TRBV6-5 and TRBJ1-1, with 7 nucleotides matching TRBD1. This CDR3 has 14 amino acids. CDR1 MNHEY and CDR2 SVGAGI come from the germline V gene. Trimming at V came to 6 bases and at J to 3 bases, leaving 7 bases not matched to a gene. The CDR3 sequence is CASSPRGQDTEAFF. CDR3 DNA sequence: TGTGCCAGCAGCCCGAGGGGGCAGGACACTGAAGCTTTCTTT.

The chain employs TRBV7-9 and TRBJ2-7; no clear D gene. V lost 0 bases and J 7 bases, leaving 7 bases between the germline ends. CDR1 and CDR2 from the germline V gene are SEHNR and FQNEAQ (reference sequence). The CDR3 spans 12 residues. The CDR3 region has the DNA TGTGCCAGCAGCTTAGCCCCTGGGGAGCAGTACTTC. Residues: CASSLAPGEQYF.

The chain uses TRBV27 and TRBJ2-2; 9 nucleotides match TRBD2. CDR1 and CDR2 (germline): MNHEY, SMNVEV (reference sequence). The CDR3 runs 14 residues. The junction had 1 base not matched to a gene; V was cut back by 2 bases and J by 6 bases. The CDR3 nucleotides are TGTGCCAGCAGTTTACGCGGGGGGGCCGGGGAGCTGTTTTTT. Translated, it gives CASSLRGGAGELFF.

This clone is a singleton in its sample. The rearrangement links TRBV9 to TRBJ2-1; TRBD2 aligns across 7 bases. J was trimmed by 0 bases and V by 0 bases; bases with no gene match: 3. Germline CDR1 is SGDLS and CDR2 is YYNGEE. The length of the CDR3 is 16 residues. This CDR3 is CASSVVGGSSYNEQFF. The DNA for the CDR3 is TGTGCCAGCAGCGTAGTGGGGGGGAGCTCCTACAATGAGCAGTTCTTC. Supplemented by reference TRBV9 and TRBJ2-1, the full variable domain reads DSGVTQTPKHLITATGQRVTLRCSPRSGDLSVYWYQQSLDQGLQFLIQYYNGEERAKGNILERFSAQQFPDLHSELNLSSLELGDSALYFCASSVVGGSSYNEQFFGPGTRLTVL.

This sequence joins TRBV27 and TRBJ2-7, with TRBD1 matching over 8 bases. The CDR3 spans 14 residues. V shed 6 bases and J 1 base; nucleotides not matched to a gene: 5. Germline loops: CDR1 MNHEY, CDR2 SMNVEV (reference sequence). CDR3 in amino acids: CASSTDRESYEQYF. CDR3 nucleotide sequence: TGTGCCAGCAGCACGGACAGGGAATCCTACGAGCAGTACTTC.

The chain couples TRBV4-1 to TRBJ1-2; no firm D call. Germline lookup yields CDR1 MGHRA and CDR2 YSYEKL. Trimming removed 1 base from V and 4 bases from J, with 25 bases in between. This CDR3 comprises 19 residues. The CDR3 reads CASSQGPFSSATLGYGYTF. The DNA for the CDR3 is TGCGCCAGCAGCCAAGGTCCTTTCTCTTCGGCTACGCTGGGCTATGGCTACACCTTC.

The CDR3 here is CASSPKGLPSSYNEQFF. The CDR3 DNA reads TGTGCCAGCTCACCTAAGGGACTGCCGAGCTCCTACAATGAGCAGTTCTTC. This sequence joins TRBV18 and TRBJ2-1, with D perhaps TRBD2 (6 bases). CDR1 KGHSH and CDR2 LQKENI come from the germline V gene. Between the trimmed V and J ends, which lost 3 bases and 0 bases, there was a span of 15 bases. The CDR3 is 17 residues long. Combining the CDR3 with reference TRBV18 and TRBJ2-1 gives the whole variable domain NAGVMQNPRHLVRRRGQEARLRCSPMKGHSHVYWYRQLPEEGLKFMVYLQKENIIDESGMPKERFSAEFPKEGPSILRIQQVVRGDSAAYFCASSPKGLPSSYNEQFFGPGTRLTVL.

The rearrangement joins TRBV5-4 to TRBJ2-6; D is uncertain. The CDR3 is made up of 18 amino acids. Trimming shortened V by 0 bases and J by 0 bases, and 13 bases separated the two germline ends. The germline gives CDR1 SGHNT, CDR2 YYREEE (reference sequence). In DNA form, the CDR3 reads TGTGCCAGCAGCTTGGAAGGACGCCTGAGCTCTGGGGCCAACGTCCTGACTTTC. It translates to CASSLEGRLSSGANVLTF.

The CDR3 loop is CASRKRRFQETQYF. In DNA, the CDR3 is TGTGCCAGCCGAAAAAGAAGGTTTCAAGAGACCCAGTACTTC. The V call is TRBV6-5, the J call TRBJ2-5; no firm D call. Trimming removed 8 bases at V and 2 bases at J, with 15 bases between. CDR3 size: 14 residues. CDR1 and CDR2 from the germline V gene are MNHEY and SVGAGI.

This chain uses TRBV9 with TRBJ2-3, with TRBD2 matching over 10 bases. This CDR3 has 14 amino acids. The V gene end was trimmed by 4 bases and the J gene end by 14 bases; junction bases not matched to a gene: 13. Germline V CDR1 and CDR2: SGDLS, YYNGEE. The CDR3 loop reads CASSPVQAGGPAYF. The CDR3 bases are TGTGCCAGCAGCCCAGTTCAAGCGGGGGGGCCTGCGTATTTT.

The CDR3 spells CASSASGPGKGPQHF. The DNA of the CDR3 is TGTGCCAGCAGTGCCTCCGGACCAGGCAAAGGTCCCCAGCATTTT. The rearrangement joins TRBV25-1 to TRBJ1-5; D call uncertain. Germline CDR1 reads MGHDK; CDR2 reads SYGVNS. The CDR3 is made up of 15 amino acids. Trimming shortened V by 4 bases and J by 10 bases, and 20 bases separated the two germline ends.

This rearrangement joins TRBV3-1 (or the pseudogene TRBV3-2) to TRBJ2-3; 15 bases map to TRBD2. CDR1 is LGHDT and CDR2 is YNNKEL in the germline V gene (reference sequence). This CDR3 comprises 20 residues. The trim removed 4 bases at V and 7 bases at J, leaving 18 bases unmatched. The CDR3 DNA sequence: TGTGCCAGCAGCCGGGAGACCGGACTAGCGGGGGGGCCTACGAGGAATACGCAGTATTTT. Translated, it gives CASSRETGLAGGPTRNTQYF.

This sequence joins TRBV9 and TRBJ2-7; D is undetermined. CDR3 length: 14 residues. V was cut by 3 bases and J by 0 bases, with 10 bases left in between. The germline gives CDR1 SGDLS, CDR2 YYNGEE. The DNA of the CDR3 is TGTGCCAGCAGCGGCCGTGAGGCCTCCTACGAGCAGTACTTC. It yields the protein CASSGREASYEQYF.

CDR3 nucleotide sequence: TGTGCCAGCACCGCAGCGGGGGGGTTGGGAGATACGCAGTATTTT. The encoded protein is CASTAAGGLGDTQYF. The chain combines TRBV7-2 with TRBJ2-3; 10 nucleotides match TRBD2. The ends lost 7 bases at V and 5 bases at J; junction bases unmatched: 9. This CDR3 region has 15 residues. The germline V gene encodes CDR1 SGHTA and CDR2 FQGNSA.

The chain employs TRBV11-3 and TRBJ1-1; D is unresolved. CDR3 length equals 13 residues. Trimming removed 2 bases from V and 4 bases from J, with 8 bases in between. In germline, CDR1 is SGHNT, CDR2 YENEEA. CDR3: CASSLMGGTEAFF. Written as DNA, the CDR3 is TGTGCCAGCAGCTTAATGGGTGGCACTGAAGCTTTCTTT.

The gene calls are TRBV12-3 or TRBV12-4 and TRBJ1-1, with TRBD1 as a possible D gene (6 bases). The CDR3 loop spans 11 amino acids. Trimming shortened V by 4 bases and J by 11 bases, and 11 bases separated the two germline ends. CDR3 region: CASSSGTRAFF. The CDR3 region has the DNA TGTGCCAGCAGTTCCGGGACACGGGCTTTCTTT.

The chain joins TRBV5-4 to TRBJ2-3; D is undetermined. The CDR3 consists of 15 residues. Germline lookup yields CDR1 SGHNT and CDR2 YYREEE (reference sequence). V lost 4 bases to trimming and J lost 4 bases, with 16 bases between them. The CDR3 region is CASSPPIDHPDTQYF. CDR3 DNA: TGTGCCAGCAGCCCACCGATTGATCACCCAGATACGCAGTATTTT. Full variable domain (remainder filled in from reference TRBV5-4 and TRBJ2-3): ETGVTQSPTHLIKTRGQQVTLRCSSQSGHNTVSWYQQALGQGPQFIFQYYREEENGRGNFPPRFSGLQFPNYSSELNVNALELDDSALYLCASSPPIDHPDTQYFGPGTRLTVL.

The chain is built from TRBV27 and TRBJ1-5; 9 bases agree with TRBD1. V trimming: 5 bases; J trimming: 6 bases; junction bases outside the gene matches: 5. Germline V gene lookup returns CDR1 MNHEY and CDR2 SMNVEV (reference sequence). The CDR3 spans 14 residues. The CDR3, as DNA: TGTGCCAGCAGTGGGACAGGGTTAGTTCAGCCCCAGCATTTT. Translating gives CASSGTGLVQPQHF.